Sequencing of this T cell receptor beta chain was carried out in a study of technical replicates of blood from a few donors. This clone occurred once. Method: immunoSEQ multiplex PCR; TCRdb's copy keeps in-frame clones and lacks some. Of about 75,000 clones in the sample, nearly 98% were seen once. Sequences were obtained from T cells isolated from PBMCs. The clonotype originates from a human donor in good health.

In DNA, the CDR3 is TGCGCCAGCAGTCCAGACTCTGGAAACACCATATATTTT. Its protein is CASSPDSGNTIYF. The chain joins TRBV10-2 to TRBJ1-3; D unclear. CDR1 and CDR2 (germline): WSHSY, SAAADI. There are 13 residues in the CDR3. Trimming pared 5 bases from V and 0 bases from J, leaving 5 bases between.